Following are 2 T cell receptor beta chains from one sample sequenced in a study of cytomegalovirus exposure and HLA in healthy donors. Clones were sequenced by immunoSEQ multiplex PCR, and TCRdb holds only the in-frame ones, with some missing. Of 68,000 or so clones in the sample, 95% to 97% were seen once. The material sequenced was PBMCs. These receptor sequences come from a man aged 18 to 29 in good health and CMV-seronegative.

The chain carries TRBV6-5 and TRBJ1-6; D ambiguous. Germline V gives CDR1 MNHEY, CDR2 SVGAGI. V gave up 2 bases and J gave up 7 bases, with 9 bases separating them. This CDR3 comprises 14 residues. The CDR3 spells CASSYGPGNSPLHF. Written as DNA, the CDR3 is TGTGCCAGCAGTTACGGCCCGGGGAATTCACCCCTCCACTTT.

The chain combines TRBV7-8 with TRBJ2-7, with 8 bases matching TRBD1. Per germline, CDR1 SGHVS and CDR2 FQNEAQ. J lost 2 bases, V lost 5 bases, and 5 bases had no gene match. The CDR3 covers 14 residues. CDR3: CASSPRTGTYEQYF. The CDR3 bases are TGTGCCAGCAGCCCTAGGACAGGGACCTACGAGCAGTACTTC.